This is a list of T cell receptor beta chains from one sample in a study of T cell repertoires in cytomegalovirus infection. TCRdb independently ran MiXCR on the reads; one entry per CDR3 protein. The table shows around 19,000 distinct CDR3 sequences, with around 43% occurring only once. No antigen has been assigned to these receptors. The material sequenced was CD8+ T cells from cultured PBMCs, taken from culture after CMV antigen stimulation. These receptors all come from a human donor in good health (CMV status not recorded). Some clones in this sample may be carry-over from other donors' samples. CDR3s include the opening cysteine and the closing phenylalanine or tryptophan. D genes are given only for firm matches. Not all rows give a size; the values are once, few, many and, for expanded clones, a class.

>TRBV7-8|NA|TRBJ2-1|NA
TGTGCCAGCAGCTTAGGGGCGGCCGGGTACAATGAGCAGTTCTTC
CASSLGAAGYNEQFF
>TRBV6-1|NA|TRBJ2-7|TRBD2
TGTGCCAGCAGGGTAACTACTAGCGGGAGCTACGAGCAGTACTTC
CASRVTTSGSYEQYF
>TRBV27|NA|TRBJ1-1|NA
TGTGCCAGCAGTCCCCTGCGGACCCGAGAGGGCACTGAAGCTTTCTTT
CASSPLRTREGTEAFF
>TRBV11-2|NA|TRBJ1-4|NA
TGTGCCAGCAGCTTGACAGCAACTAATGAAAAACTGTTTTTT
CASSLTATNEKLFF
>TRBV7-8|few|TRBJ2-1|TRBD2
TGTGCCACTCGGACTAGCGGGAGGGGTTCCTACAATGAGCAGTTCTTC
CATRTSGRGSYNEQFF
>TRBV7-3|many|TRBJ2-7|NA
TGTGCCAGCAGCTCCTTTGGGAACCTACCCTACGAGCAGTACTTC
CASSSFGNLPYEQYF
>TRBV4-1|NA|TRBJ2-7|NA
TGCGCCAGCAGCCAAGATCGGGGGCAAAGCTCCTACGAGCAGTACTTC
CASSQDRGQSSYEQYF
>TRBV6-1|NA|TRBJ2-5|TRBD1
TGTGCCAGCAGTGGGGACAGTCCCGGCGACGAGACCCAGTACTTC
CASSGDSPGDETQYF
>TRBV7-8|NA|TRBJ2-7|TRBD1
TGTGCCAGCAGCCCGGACAGGGGCTACGAGCAGTACTTC
CASSPDRGYEQYF
>TRBV4-3|NA|TRBJ2-1|NA
TGCGCCAGCAGCCCCGACCCCCTCTACCACTCCTACAATGAGCAGTTCTTC
CASSPDPLYHSYNEQFF
>TRBV7-2|NA|TRBJ1-3|TRBD1
TGTGCCAGCAGCTTAGGACAGGGGGCTGGAAACACCATATATTTT
CASSLGQGAGNTIYF
>TRBV6-6|NA|TRBJ2-4|NA
TGTGCCAGCAGTGGGGGAGGGAGGGGGATTCAGTACTTC
CASSGGGRGIQYF
>TRBV12-3/TRBV12-4|NA|TRBJ1-2|NA
TGTGCCAGCAGTTTATTGCAGGGTACTGGTGGGTATGGCTACACCTTC
CASSLLQGTGGYGYTF
>TRBV7-8|large|TRBJ1-5|NA
TGTGCCAGCAGCTACCGGGACAATGATCAGCCCCAGCATTTT
CASSYRDNDQPQHF
>TRBV19|NA|TRBJ1-1|NA
TGTGCCAGTCTACCCTCGTTAGGGGCCGAGAACACTGAAGCTTTCTTT
CASLPSLGAENTEAFF
>TRBV12-3/TRBV12-4|NA|TRBJ2-3|TRBD2
TGTGCCAGCAGTTCAAGCTCCATGGGAGCTAGCGGTTCCGGCACAGATACGCAGTATTTT
CASSSSSMGASGSGTDTQYF
>TRBV6-1|NA|TRBJ1-1|NA
TGTGCCAGCAGTTATAGAAGAGGGGCTTTCTTT
CASSYRRGAFF
>TRBV7-8|NA|TRBJ2-7|NA
TGTGCCAGCAGCTTAGCGGGGGATTACGAGCAGTACTTC
CASSLAGDYEQYF
>TRBV7-8|few|TRBJ1-5|TRBD1
TGTGCCAGCAGCTTAAAGAGGACCGGGACAGGGGGGAATCAGCCCCAGCATTTT
CASSLKRTGTGGNQPQHF
>TRBV7-9|NA|TRBJ1-2|NA
TGTGCCAGCAGCGTCGGGGACACCTTCAAGGGAAACTATGGCTACACCTTC
CASSVGDTFKGNYGYTF
>TRBV6-2/TRBV6-3|NA|TRBJ2-3|NA
TGTGCCAGCAGTCCGGGGACTTTCACAGATACGCAGTATTTT
CASSPGTFTDTQYF
>TRBV7-2|NA|TRBJ1-1|TRBD1
TGTGCCAGCAGCCTTCGGGACAGGGGATACGACACTGAAGCTTTCTTT
CASSLRDRGYDTEAFF